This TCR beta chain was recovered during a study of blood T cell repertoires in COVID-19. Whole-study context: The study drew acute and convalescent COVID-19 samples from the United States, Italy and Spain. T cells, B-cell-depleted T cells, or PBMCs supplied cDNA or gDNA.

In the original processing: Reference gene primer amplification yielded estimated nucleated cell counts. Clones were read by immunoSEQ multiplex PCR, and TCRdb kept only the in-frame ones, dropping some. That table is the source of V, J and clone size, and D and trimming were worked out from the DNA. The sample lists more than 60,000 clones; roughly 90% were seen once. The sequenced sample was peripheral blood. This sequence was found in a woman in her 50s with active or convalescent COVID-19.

CDR3: CASRRTSGVTDTQYF. CDR3 nucleotide sequence: TGCGCCAGCAGGCGGACTAGCGGAGTTACAGATACGCAGTATTTT. This chain joins TRBV5-1 and TRBJ2-3; 10 bases align to TRBD2. V shed 5 bases and J 3 bases; nucleotides not matched to a gene: 6. CDR3 length equals 15 residues. The germline gives CDR1 SGHRS, CDR2 YFSETQ.